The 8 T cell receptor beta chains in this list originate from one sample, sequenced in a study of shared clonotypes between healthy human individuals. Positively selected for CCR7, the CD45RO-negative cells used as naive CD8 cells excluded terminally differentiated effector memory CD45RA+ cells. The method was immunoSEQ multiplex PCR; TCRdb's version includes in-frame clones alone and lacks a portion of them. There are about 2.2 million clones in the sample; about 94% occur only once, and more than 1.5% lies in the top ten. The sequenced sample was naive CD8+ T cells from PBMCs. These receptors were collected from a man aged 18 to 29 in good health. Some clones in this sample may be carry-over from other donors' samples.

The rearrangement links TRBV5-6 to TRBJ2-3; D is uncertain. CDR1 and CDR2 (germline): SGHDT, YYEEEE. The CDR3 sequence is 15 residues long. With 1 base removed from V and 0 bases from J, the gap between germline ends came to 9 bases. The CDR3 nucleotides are TGTGCCAGCAGCTTGTGGGGTCCTAGCACAGATACGCAGTATTTT. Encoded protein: CASSLWGPSTDTQYF.

The CDR3: CASSFYSGSYEQYF. As DNA, the CDR3 is TGTGCCAGCAGTTTTTATAGCGGCTCCTACGAGCAGTACTTC. V gene TRBV28 combines with J gene TRBJ2-7, with D possibly being TRBD2 (6 bases). The germline V gene encodes CDR1 MDHEN and CDR2 SYDVKM. This CDR3 has 14 amino acids. The ends were cut back, 3 bases at V and 0 bases at J, with 9 bases in the middle.

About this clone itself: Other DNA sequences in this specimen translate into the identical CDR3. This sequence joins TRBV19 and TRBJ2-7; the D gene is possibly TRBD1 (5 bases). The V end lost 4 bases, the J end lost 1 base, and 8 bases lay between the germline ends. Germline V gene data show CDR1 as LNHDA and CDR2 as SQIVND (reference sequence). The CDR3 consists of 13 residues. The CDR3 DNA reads TGTGCCAGTAGTACGACAGATTCCTACGAGCAGTACTTC. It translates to CASSTTDSYEQYF.

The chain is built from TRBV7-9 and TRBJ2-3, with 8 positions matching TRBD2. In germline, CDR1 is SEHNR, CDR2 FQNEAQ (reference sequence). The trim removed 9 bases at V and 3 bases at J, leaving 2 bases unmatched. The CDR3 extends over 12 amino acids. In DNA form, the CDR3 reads TGTGCCAGTAGCGGGACAACAGATACGCAGTATTTT. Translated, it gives CASSGTTDTQYF.

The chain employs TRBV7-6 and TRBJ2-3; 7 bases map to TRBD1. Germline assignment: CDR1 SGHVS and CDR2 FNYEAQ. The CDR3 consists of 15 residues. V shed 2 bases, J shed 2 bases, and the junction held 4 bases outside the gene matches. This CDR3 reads CASSLYGQVTDTQYF. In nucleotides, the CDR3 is TGTGCCAGCAGCTTATACGGACAGGTCACAGATACGCAGTATTTT.

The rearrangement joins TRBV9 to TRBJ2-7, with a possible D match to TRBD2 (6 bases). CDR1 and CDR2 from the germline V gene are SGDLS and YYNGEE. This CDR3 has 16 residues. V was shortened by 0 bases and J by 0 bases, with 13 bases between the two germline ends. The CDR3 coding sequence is TGTGCCAGCAGCGTAGAACGTCGGGGGAGCTCCTACGAGCAGTACTTC. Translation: CASSVERRGSSYEQYF.

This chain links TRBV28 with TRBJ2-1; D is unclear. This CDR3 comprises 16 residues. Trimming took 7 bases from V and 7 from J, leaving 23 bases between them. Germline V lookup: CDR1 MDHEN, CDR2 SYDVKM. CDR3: CASTPVWSDPWNEQFF. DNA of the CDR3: TGTGCCAGCACCCCCGTTTGGAGCGACCCCTGGAATGAGCAGTTCTTC.

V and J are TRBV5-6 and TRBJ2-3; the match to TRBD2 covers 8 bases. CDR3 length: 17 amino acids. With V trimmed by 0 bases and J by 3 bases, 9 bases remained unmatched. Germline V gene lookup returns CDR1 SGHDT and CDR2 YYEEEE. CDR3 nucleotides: TGTGCCAGCAGCTTGGGAGGTCTAGCGGGCTTTACAGATACGCAGTATTTT. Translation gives CASSLGGLAGFTDTQYF.